Sequencing of this T cell receptor beta chain was carried out in a study of cytomegalovirus exposure and HLA in healthy donors (dated by TCRdb to between 2016 and 2019). Regarding the complete study: According to an earlier analysis of 587 of the donors, 200 million or so T cells yielded roughly 110 million unique TCR beta sequences and about 300 Gb of sequence data. In a later analysis, previously published TCR beta repertoires from more than 500 donors were re-analyzed and high-resolution HLA genotyping was added so that TCR occurrence patterns could be studied. Both class I and class II loci were covered by HLA typing, at four-digit resolution. The aim of the study was to test whether cataloging public T cell receptors could identify signatures of past pathogen exposure. The T cell repertoires of under 750 subjects were profiled by immunosequencing and related to cytomegalovirus serostatus. Genome-wide SNP genotypes for about 65% of the roughly 670 donors were used in a later genetic analysis, which treated that subset as a discovery cohort. An earlier analysis of 587 of the donors used high-throughput TCR beta sequencing to judge whether each TCR beta V gene segment behaved as functional or pseudogenic. Typing coverage varied by locus: about 620-640 donors for A, B, C, DRB1 and DQB1; roughly 500 for DQA1; more than 600 for DPA1; around 450 for DPB1. Rather than using new phenotypic data, the later analysis identified candidate immune exposures from TCR beta sequences and from how often those sequences occurred across donors. Roughly 300 gigabases of sequencing data and 70 million to 100 million unique TCR sequences made up an early release that covered several hundred HLA-typed donors. The genetic ancestry cluster associated with self-reported Caucasian donors included 81% of the 300 to 450 genotyped donors. Across 398 genotyped donors of the cohort, an average of roughly 250,000 unique TCR beta nucleotide sequences per donor were sequenced, and approximately 19% of those sequences were non-productive. Roughly 5 DR-DQ haplotypes were handled as single units for association and clustering, since linkage in the cohort was strong. High-throughput TCR immunosequencing, statistical association of individual TCRs with disease status, and machine learning were combined to predict cytomegalovirus infection status. All discovery cohort repertoires had been generated on a single sequencing platform. Along with the 666-subject first cohort, a separate validation cohort of some 130 different subjects was used. Donor age, sex, ethnicity and CMV serostatus were collected together with the repertoire data. Beyond this particular receptor, the publication reports: Most TCR sequences were observed very rarely across donors, whereas some public TCRs were present in many individuals. Because HLA typing was missing for some donors at each locus, association tests included only the typed subset. A total of 164 TCR beta chains were listed by the study as associated with cytomegalovirus. The classifier was reported to diagnose cytomegalovirus status with high specificity and sensitivity in both the original cohort and the validation cohort. When HLA alleles, especially DR and DQ, strongly co-occurred, TCR associations were difficult to assign to individual alleles. In vitro tests confirmed that a few of the cytomegalovirus-associated TCR beta chains recognize cytomegalovirus antigens. At a false discovery rate of 0.05, a later analysis linked around 15,000 TCR beta sequences to specific HLA alleles. A further reported finding was that TCR beta sequences accurately predicted the HLA-A and HLA-B alleles for most subjects in the first cohort. Correlated functional status among segregating V segments might reflect linkage disequilibrium, but an unknown experimental factor could not be ruled out. The sequencing pipeline was judged likely to have produced a cluster of highly shared sequence variants as a technical artifact. Broadly in line with IMGT annotations, most TCR beta V segments showed up in productive rearrangements about 87% or about 30% of the time in an earlier analysis of under 700 of the donors. In a later genetic analysis, a missense DCLRE1C variant was associated with V-gene and J-gene trimming of TCR beta chains, and the association was replicated in an independent cohort. Seventeen rarely observed V segments, including chromosome 9 orphons, were excluded from the earlier analysis of about 500 of the donors because counts were too low. In a later analysis, several top co-occurrence clusters were reported to appear linked to parvovirus B19, influenza, CMV and Epstein-Barr virus. The only immune exposure information available for the cohort was CMV serostatus. In a later analysis, the rate of TCR association differed among HLA loci, with DRB1 alleles having the most associated TCRs and HLA-C alleles having the fewest. A later analysis found that most CMV-associated TCR beta chains appeared HLA-restricted, with HLA associations seemingly driven largely by CMV exposure. In this cohort, only TCR beta chains were sequenced, and detectable features were limited by the absence of alpha or paired-chain data. Some IMGT-functional V segments, including TRBV6-2 and TRBV6-3, could not be told apart with the 87-base-pair reads, so those segments were excluded. In a later genetic analysis, fewer N-insertions in productive TCRs were reported among donors in an Asian-associated ancestry cluster than the approximately 710-donor mean. The authors suggested that the approach could potentially be generalized to other disease states and immunological phenotypes. In a later analysis, HLA-associated TCR beta chains showed more clonal expansion and lower generation probabilities than non-associated chains that were equally common. Sequencing depth was assumed to be roughly uniform across donors in the presence/absence analyses, though that assumption may not hold.

In total, over 600 healthy bone marrow donors made up the cohort. At the time of sampling, all cohort members were nominally healthy, though unrecorded immune exposures were likely present. The donor tested CMV seronegative and was one of the 352 seronegative cohort members. A peripheral blood sample was provided by each donor, and peripheral blood mononuclear cells were used for TCR beta sequencing. The Qiagen DNeasy Blood Extraction Kit was used to extract genomic DNA from the blood cell samples. V lost 0 bases and J lost 0 bases; the stretch between them is 2 bases long. Via the germline V gene, CDR1 is SGDLS and CDR2 YYNGEE. Measured from the cysteine to the phenylalanine, the CDR3 is 13 residues long. Left in the record is the CDR3 DNA by itself, 39 bases read in frame from the first base. The library was produced with the immunoSEQ multiplex PCR assay. For the multiplex PCR, a mixture combining 60 forward primers for TCR Vbeta segments and 13 reverse primers for TCR Jbeta segments was used. Amplification of the CDR3 region of rearranged TCR beta genes was performed with a multiplex PCR assay on genomic DNA. Amplified TCR beta libraries were sequenced as 87-base-pair reads on the Illumina HiSeq System. Concerning the study's data processing: Across the 600 to 700 repertoires, a later analysis counted 60 million to 90 million unique TCR beta chains, about 10 million of which were shared by at least two donors. Raw reads were error-corrected and collapsed into unique sequences by a nearest-neighbor algorithm in which closely related sequences were merged to remove PCR and sequencing errors. To assign V, D and J gene segments, CDR3 sequences were aligned to IMGT reference sequences. For a sequence to be retained, at least a six-nucleotide match to both a V gene segment and a J gene segment was required. Rearrangements were called productive when the CDR3 lacked stop codons and stayed in frame with V and J; all others were non-productive. CDR3 was defined by IMGT convention, running from the second conserved V-encoded cysteine to the conserved J-encoded phenylalanine. In an earlier analysis of roughly 580 of the donors, sequences lacking an unambiguous match to a single V gene segment were excluded. In an earlier analysis of approximately 550 of the donors, V segments were called functional above 56.7% productive rearrangements and were called segregating when the between-donor standard deviation exceeded 5%. A statistical classification framework was built for diagnosing cytomegalovirus status from the catalog of TCR beta chain sequences. In a later analysis, V and J genes were assigned by comparing TCR nucleotide sequences against IMGT/GENE-DB human TR gene sequences. The TCRdist pipeline was used in a later analysis to assign CDR3 sequences and most-parsimonious VDJ recombination scenarios. In a later analysis, each TCR beta chain was defined by its CDR3 amino acid sequence together with its V-gene family, and reads without a unique V-gene family were excluded. In a later analysis, 450 to 600 highly shared, low-generation-probability nucleotide sequences were removed to address suspected cross-contamination and a sequencing artifact. In a later analysis, a clonal expansion index for each public chain was calculated from normalized within-repertoire ranks of inferred template counts. A later analysis computed generation probabilities with a VDJ recombination model fitted to out-of-frame rearrangements, and checked the results against IGoR. A later analysis scored TCR-TCR, TCR-HLA and TCR-CMV co-occurrence with hypergeometric tests, applying a repertoire-size bias correction to TCR pairs. To estimate false discovery rates, a later analysis permuted the HLA or CMV assignments 20 times. In a later analysis, co-occurring TCRs were grouped using DBSCAN, with TCRdist sequence similarity added in when clustering inside HLA-allele-positive subsets. Co-occurrence clustering excluded repertoires with fewer than 30,000 or more than 120,000 public chains, plus five with anomalous nucleotide sharing. Imported from immuneACCESS, the table was reduced by TCRdb to in-frame sequences with V and J called. These copies leave out some clones; in studies compared against another copy, an unresolved V gene accounts for under half, and the cause of the remainder is not known. V and J calls and clone size are given by that table; D and trimming were obtained from the DNA. The sample has roughly 150,000 clones on record, about 82% of them singletons. The top ten clones comprise 2% to 2.5% of the sample.

Comment on this clone: No antigen is known for it. No much larger clonotype is one base removed from it; base qualities were not supplied.

The specimen was PBMCs. The receptor was isolated from a male donor in good health and CMV-seronegative. The chain is assembled from TRBV9 and TRBJ2-3, with the D segment identity uncertain. The CDR3 protein: CASSVVSTDTQYF. The DNA is TGTGCCAGCAGCGTAGTAAGCACAGATACGCAGTATTTT. The full variable domain, completed from the reference TRBV9 and TRBJ2-3 proteins outside the CDR3, reads DSGVTQTPKHLITATGQRVTLRCSPRSGDLSVYWYQQSLDQGLQFLIQYYNGEERAKGNILERFSAQQFPDLHSELNLSSLELGDSALYFCASSVVSTDTQYFGPGTRLTVL.